The source of this T cell receptor beta chain is a study of T cell responses to AZD1222 COVID-19 vaccine. Study-level points and caveats: Nearly half of the spike-specific TCRs reportedly recognize variant regions that carry no mutations. Repertoire collection took place solely once the T cell response had peaked.

The CDR3 is 14 residues long. Germline CDR1 and CDR2: MGHRA and YSYEKL. V shed 3 bases and J shed 2 bases, with 10 bases lying between them. Some clones are missing from TCRdb's copy, which holds only in-frame ones; the method was immunoSEQ multiplex PCR. The data contain some 110,000 clones, around 91% of them singletons. Worth noting for this clone: Antigen specificity is unknown.

This TCR was recovered from an adult in good health. The material was peripheral blood, obtained on day 0 of AZD1222 vaccination. The chain carries TRBV4-1 and TRBJ1-2, with D uncertain. The CDR3 loop is CASSQADWNYGYTF. The CDR3 DNA is TGCGCCAGCAGCCAGGCCGACTGGAACTATGGCTACACCTTC.